Below, 16 T cell receptor beta chains from the same sample are listed, as sequenced in a study of blood T cell repertoires in COVID-19. Sequenced by immunoSEQ multiplex PCR; TCRdb stores in-frame clones only, minus some. Of hundreds of thousands of clones listed, over 75% are singletons. Sequencing was performed on peripheral blood. All receptors come from a human donor in a cohort sampled during active COVID-19.

This clone has only a few counts. This chain links TRBV19 with TRBJ1-4, with TRBD1 matching over 9 bases. CDR1 is LNHDA and CDR2 is SQIVND in the germline V gene (reference sequence). The ends lost 5 bases at V and 13 bases at J; junction bases unmatched: 5. This CDR3 has 12 amino acids. CDR3: CASSPDRGRLFF. Here the CDR3 DNA reads TGTGCCAGTAGTCCGGACAGGGGTCGACTGTTTTTT.

This clone was recorded only once. The chain links TRBV28 to TRBJ1-4; 11 bases are a match to TRBD1. J was trimmed by 0 bases and V by 7 bases; bases with no gene match: 7. The CDR3 loop spans 17 amino acids. CDR1 is MDHEN and CDR2 is SYDVKM in the germline V gene. The CDR3 loop reads CASTTGTGGPTNEKLFF. The DNA for the CDR3 is TGTGCCAGCACCACCGGGACAGGGGGACCAACTAATGAAAAACTGTTTTTT.

The CDR3 is CAISEWASGRSNEQFF. CDR3 bases: TGTGCCATCAGTGAGTGGGCTAGCGGGAGGTCAAATGAGCAGTTCTTC. The rearrangement links TRBV10-3 to TRBJ2-1; 11 nucleotides match TRBD2. The germline CDR1 and CDR2 sequences are ENHRY and SYGVKD. Trimming at V came to 1 base and at J to 7 bases, leaving 6 bases not matched to a gene. The CDR3 length is 16 residues.

This chain uses TRBV5-1 with TRBJ2-3, with D tentatively TRBD2 (6 bases). V was pared by 5 bases and J by 3 bases, with 13 bases between. The CDR3 has 14 residues. CDR1 and CDR2 from the germline V gene are SGHRS and YFSETQ. In DNA, the CDR3 is TGCGCCAGCAGGGGGCCGGGGACTACAGATACGCAGTATTTT. Translation gives CASRGPGTTDTQYF.

The chain couples TRBV5-6 to TRBJ2-7, with TRBD2 matching over 9 bases. CDR1 and CDR2 from the germline V gene are SGHDT and YYEEEE. This CDR3 is 17 amino acids long. Trimming took 0 bases from V and 9 from J; bases not matched to a gene: 16. The CDR3 spells CASSLEGSGSSSGRQYF. The CDR3 bases are TGTGCCAGCAGCTTGGAGGGTAGCGGGAGTTCCTCAGGTCGGCAGTACTTC.

A remark on this clone: Other DNA sequences in the sample encode the same CDR3. The V call is TRBV7-6, the J call TRBJ2-2, with 9 positions matching TRBD1. Germline-derived CDR1 and CDR2 are SGHVS and FNYEAQ. The CDR3 contains 15 residues. Germline trimming cut 4 bases from V and 4 bases from J; bases unmatched to any gene: 4. The CDR3 region is CASSSRQGVTGELFF. The CDR3 nucleotides are TGTGCCAGCAGCTCCCGACAGGGGGTCACCGGGGAGCTGTTTTTT. The full variable domain, with the rest looked up from reference TRBV7-6 and TRBJ2-2, is GAGVSQSPRYKVTKRGQDVALRCDPISGHVSLYWYRQALGQGPEFLTYFNYEAQQDKSGLPNDRFSAERPEGSISTLTIQRTEQRDSAMYRCASSSRQGVTGELFFGEGSRLTVL.

This clone was counted a single time. The rearrangement links TRBV30 to TRBJ1-5; the D is unclear. This CDR3 has 13 amino acids. Germline CDR1 reads GTSNPN; CDR2 reads SVGIG (reference sequence). V lost 6 bases, J lost 5 bases, and 14 bases lay in between. CDR3 sequence reads: CACSRIADQPQHF. CDR3 bases: TGTGCCTGTTCGCGGATTGCGGATCAGCCCCAGCATTTT.

V and J are TRBV27 and TRBJ1-5, with D possibly being TRBD1 (5 bases). In germline, CDR1 is MNHEY, CDR2 SMNVEV (reference sequence). This CDR3 is built from 15 residues. V gave up 5 bases and J gave up 1 base, with 12 bases separating them. CDR3 DNA: TGTGCCAGCAGTCCCCAGGGAACGAGCAATCAGCCCCAGCATTTT. Protein: CASSPQGTSNQPQHF.

The rearrangement uses TRBV5-1 and TRBJ2-7; no clear D gene. The germline V gene has CDR1 SGHRS and CDR2 YFSETQ. Trimming removed 1 base at V and 1 base at J, with 9 bases between. CDR3 size: 14 residues. In DNA form, the CDR3 reads TGCGCCAGCAGCTTGTACCAGACATCCTACGAGCAGTACTTC. This codes for CASSLYQTSYEQYF.

J is TRBJ2-3 and V is TRBV10-2; D is undetermined. CDR3 length: 11 residues. Germline V gene sequence: CDR1 WSHSY, CDR2 SAAADI. Deletions cut 8 bases from V and 3 bases from J, with 6 bases between. The CDR3 DNA is TGCGCCAGCGCAGCGACAGATACGCAGTATTTT. This codes for CASAATDTQYF.

This CDR3 is CARSLERTPDRINSPLHF. CDR3 in DNA: TGTGCCAGAAGCTTAGAAAGGACGCCCGACAGGATAAATTCACCCCTCCACTTT. The V and J genes are TRBV7-5 and TRBJ1-6; no check of the table's D call, TRBD1, against the DNA was made. TRBV7-5 represents a pseudogene. The CDR3 contains 18 residues.

This clone was seen only a few times. The V and J genes are TRBV19 and TRBJ2-7; a weak D match, TRBD1 (5 bases). Looked up from germline, CDR1 is LNHDA and CDR2 is SQIVND (reference sequence). The CDR3 has 13 residues. V was pared by 5 bases and J by 0 bases, with 8 bases between. The CDR3: CASSLRVSYEQYF. Written as DNA, the CDR3 is TGTGCCAGTAGTCTCAGGGTCTCCTACGAGCAGTACTTC. The full variable domain, rest sourced from reference TRBV19 and TRBJ2-7, is DGGITQSPKYLFRKEGQNVTLSCEQNLNHDAMYWYRQDPGQGLRLIYYSQIVNDFQKGDIAEGYSVSREKKESFPLTVTSAQKNPTAFYLCASSLRVSYEQYFGPGTRLTVT.

The V gene is TRBV5-1, the J gene TRBJ2-1; the match to TRBD1 covers 9 bases. The V and J ends lost 3 bases and 4 bases, in that order; junction bases with no gene match: 8. This CDR3 has 16 amino acids. Germline V gene lookup returns CDR1 SGHRS and CDR2 YFSETQ. The CDR3 region has the DNA TGCGCCAGCAGCTGGGACAGGGTCAAGAATTACAATGAGCAGTTCTTC. Amino acid sequence: CASSWDRVKNYNEQFF.

The chain joins TRBV5-1 to TRBJ2-7; D unresolved. The V end lost 0 bases, the J end lost 4 bases, and 11 bases lay between the germline ends. Per the germline V gene, CDR1 is SGHRS and CDR2 is YFSETQ. CDR3 length equals 14 residues. The CDR3 region has the DNA TGCGCCAGCAGCTTGGGACATCATGCATACGAGCAGTACTTC. It codes for CASSLGHHAYEQYF. Drawing the rest from reference TRBV5-1 and TRBJ2-7, the complete variable domain is KAGVTQTPRYLIKTRGQQVTLSCSPISGHRSVSWYQQTPGQGLQFLFEYFSETQRNKGNFPGRFSGRQFSNSRSEMNVSTLELGDSALYLCASSLGHHAYEQYFGPGTRLTVT.

The V call is TRBV7-9, the J call TRBJ1-6; no firm D call. Trimming left V 1 base short and J 9 bases short, with 4 bases between. This CDR3 is built from 12 residues. Germline V gene sequence: CDR1 SEHNR, CDR2 FQNEAQ (reference sequence). The CDR3 is CASSLVSSPLHF. For the CDR3, the DNA is TGTGCCAGCAGCTTAGTCAGTTCACCCCTCCACTTT.

The CDR3 loop reads CASSEAGRNTGELFF. DNA for the CDR3: TGTGCCAGCAGTGAAGCGGGCCGCAACACCGGGGAGCTGTTTTTT. The chain is built from TRBV2 and TRBJ2-2; D is unresolved. The CDR3 covers 15 residues. Trimming took 0 bases from V and 2 from J, leaving 7 bases between them. Germline CDR1 reads SNHLY; CDR2 reads FYNNEI.